This T cell receptor beta chain was profiled in a study of CD8 T cells in Susac syndrome. This CDR3 region has 15 residues. V gave up 3 bases and J gave up 0 bases; unmatched junction bases: 2. CDR1 and CDR2 (germline): LNHNV, YYDKDF (reference sequence). After extraction with the RNeasy kit, about 0.45 to 1 ug of the RNA was reverse transcribed using random hexamers. TCRdb reanalysed the immunoSEQ multiplex PCR reads using MiXCR and keeps one entry per CDR3 protein. Altogether about 200,000 distinct CDR3 sequences are present, more than 85% being singletons, with the ten largest covering approximately 0.13%.

What was sequenced was CD8+ T cells from PBMCs. This sequence was found in a human donor with multiple sclerosis. The rearrangement uses TRBV15 and TRBJ2-1; 7 bases are shared with TRBD2. The CDR3 coding sequence is TGTGCCACCAGCAGCGGGACTACCTCCTACAATGAGCAGTTCTTC. Translation: CATSSGTTSYNEQFF.